The 16 T cell receptor beta chains presented below share a single source sample, sequenced in a study of cytomegalovirus exposure and HLA in healthy donors. Assay used: immunoSEQ multiplex PCR; TCRdb lists only in-frame clones, some missing. In the table there are around 250,000 clones, 90% of which are singletons. The sequencing input was PBMCs. The receptors were gathered from a woman aged 18 to 35 in good health and CMV-seronegative.

The chain recombines TRBV7-9 with TRBJ2-2, with 10 bases lining up with TRBD1. Germline lookup yields CDR1 SEHNR and CDR2 FQNEAQ (reference sequence). This CDR3 region has 16 residues. The J segment lost 8 bases and the V segment lost 5 bases, leaving 11 bases of the junction unmatched. The DNA for the CDR3 is TGTGCCAGCAGCCAGAGCAGGGACAGGGGATCTGGGGAGCTGTTTTTT. Translation gives CASSQSRDRGSGELFF.

This chain uses TRBV6-5 with TRBJ1-1, with 9 bases aligning to TRBD1. V was pared by 4 bases and J by 8 bases, with 5 bases of the junction left unmatched. The CDR3 contains 13 residues. Germline loops: CDR1 MNHEY, CDR2 SVGAGI. CDR3 in amino acids: CASSSGGQGEAFF. As DNA, the CDR3 is TGTGCCAGCAGTTCCGGGGGACAGGGAGAAGCTTTCTTT.

The V gene is TRBV10-1, the J gene TRBJ2-4; tentative D call: TRBD1 (5 bases). Trimming removed 0 bases at V and 7 bases at J, with 7 bases between. The CDR3 sequence is 13 residues long. Germline lookup yields CDR1 WNHNN and CDR2 SYGVQD (reference sequence). CDR3 protein: CASSESKGNIQYF. As DNA, the CDR3 is TGCGCCAGCAGTGAGTCGAAGGGGAACATTCAGTACTTC.

The chain links TRBV14 to TRBJ1-6; D might be TRBD1 (5 bases). The ends were cut back, 4 bases at V and 0 bases at J, with 13 bases in the middle. This CDR3 has 17 amino acids. The germline V gene encodes CDR1 SGHDN and CDR2 FVKESK. CDR3 in amino acids: CASSPTVPSSYNSPLHF. Written as DNA, the CDR3 is TGTGCCAGCAGCCCGACAGTTCCTAGCTCCTATAATTCACCCCTCCACTTT.

This clone occurred once. The chain joins TRBV11-2 to TRBJ1-2; tentatively, D is TRBD1 (6 bases). The CDR3 sequence is 17 residues long. The V end was cut by 1 base, the J end by 8 bases, with 23 bases between. CDR1 is SGHAT, CDR2 FQNNGV, per germline. The CDR3 protein is CASSLVPGGAAEPGYTF. CDR3 DNA: TGTGCCAGCAGCTTAGTCCCGGGGGGCGCGGCAGAGCCAGGCTACACCTTC.

The rearrangement joins TRBV18 to TRBJ2-5, with D perhaps TRBD2 (5 bases). Trimming left V 3 bases short and J 4 bases short, with 15 bases between. CDR3 length equals 15 residues. Germline CDR1 is KGHSH and CDR2 is LQKENI. The CDR3 loop is CASSPPGTPLETQYF. The CDR3 region has the DNA TGTGCCAGCTCACCCCCGGGAACTCCACTAGAGACCCAGTACTTC.

The chain combines TRBV6-5 with TRBJ1-2; tentatively, D is TRBD1 (5 bases). The CDR3 loop spans 16 amino acids. In germline, CDR1 is MNHEY, CDR2 SVGAGI. The V gene lost 2 bases and the J gene lost 4 bases, with 17 bases spanning the gap. The CDR3 is CASSYRGGGRSYGYTF. CDR3 DNA: TGTGCCAGCAGTTACCGCGGCGGGGGAAGGAGCTATGGCTACACCTTC.

The V and J genes are TRBV19 and TRBJ1-3; 7 nucleotides line up with TRBD1. CDR1 and CDR2 from the germline V gene are LNHDA and SQIVND (reference sequence). The J segment lost 0 bases and the V segment lost 3 bases, leaving 2 bases of the junction unmatched. CDR3 length: 15 residues. CDR3 protein: CASSMGQSSGNTIYF. The CDR3 DNA sequence: TGTGCCAGTAGTATGGGACAGAGCTCTGGAAACACCATATATTTT. Drawing the rest from reference TRBV19 and TRBJ1-3, the complete variable domain is DGGITQSPKYLFRKEGQNVTLSCEQNLNHDAMYWYRQDPGQGLRLIYYSQIVNDFQKGDIAEGYSVSREKKESFPLTVTSAQKNPTAFYLCASSMGQSSGNTIYFGEGSWLTVV.

The rearrangement uses TRBV28 and TRBJ1-6, with 7 bases aligning to TRBD1. CDR1 is MDHEN, CDR2 SYDVKM, per germline. The V segment lost 3 bases and the J segment 7 bases; nucleotides outside the gene matches: 3. The CDR3 is 14 residues long. DNA of the CDR3: TGTGCCAGCAGTTTGACAGGGCGGAATTCACCCCTCCACTTT. This gives the protein CASSLTGRNSPLHF.

The chain links TRBV11-2 to TRBJ1-5, with D perhaps matching TRBD1 (6 bases). V lost 4 bases to trimming and J lost 4 bases, with 8 bases between them. Germline V gene data show CDR1 as SGHAT and CDR2 as FQNNGV. This CDR3 is 13 amino acids long. The CDR3 is CASSYGQNQPQHF. The DNA of the CDR3 is TGTGCCAGCAGCTACGGACAGAATCAGCCCCAGCATTTT.

This chain links TRBV6-4 with TRBJ1-2; D gene unclear. Germline V CDR1 and CDR2: MRHNA, SNTAGT. Trimming shortened V by 9 bases and J by 12 bases, and 23 bases separated the two germline ends. The CDR3 loop spans 13 amino acids. In nucleotides, the CDR3 is TGTGCCAGTATAAACCGTCAGTACCACCAGGACACCTTC. Translating gives CASINRQYHQDTF.

Here the CDR3 reads CASSPETAHEQYF. In nucleotides, the CDR3 is TGTGCCAGCAGCCCCGAGACAGCCCACGAGCAGTACTTC. The chain combines TRBV11-2 with TRBJ2-7; D is possibly TRBD1 (5 bases). Germline V lookup: CDR1 SGHAT, CDR2 FQNNGV. Trimming left V 5 bases short and J 5 bases short, with 13 bases between. CDR3 length equals 13 residues. The complete variable domain, with remaining parts taken from reference TRBV11-2 and TRBJ2-7, reads EAGVAQSPRYKIIEKRQSVAFWCNPISGHATLYWYQQILGQGPKLLIQFQNNGVVDDSQLPKDRFSAERLKGVDSTLKIQPAKLEDSAVYLCASSPETAHEQYFGPGTRLTVT.

The chain couples TRBV7-2 to TRBJ1-2; D ambiguous. Germline CDR1 reads SGHTA; CDR2 reads FQGNSA. The germline V and J ends were trimmed by 5 bases and 4 bases, with 17 bases remaining between them. CDR3 length equals 15 residues. CDR3 nucleotide sequence: TGTGCCAGCAGCCCCCCGGGAGGAGTAATCTATGGCTACACCTTC. Amino acids: CASSPPGGVIYGYTF.

The J gene is TRBJ1-2, the V gene TRBV6-5; TRBD1 agrees at 8 bases. The CDR3 consists of 15 residues. V shed 6 bases, J shed 2 bases, and the junction held 8 bases outside the gene matches. Germline CDR1 reads MNHEY; CDR2 reads SVGAGI. The CDR3 DNA reads TGTGCCAGCAGCTTTGGACAGGGTGCAAACTATGGCTACACCTTC. As protein: CASSFGQGANYGYTF.

The gene calls are TRBV4-1 and TRBJ1-6; 10 bases align to TRBD1. The CDR3 runs to 14 residues. Looked up from germline, CDR1 is MGHRA and CDR2 is YSYEKL. Losses at the gene ends were 8 bases for V and 3 bases for J; bases not matched to a gene: 1. CDR3 DNA sequence: TGCGCCAGCCGGGACAGGGGCTATAATTCACCCCTCCACTTT. Protein sequence: CASRDRGYNSPLHF.

The chain has TRBV7-2 and TRBJ2-7, with 13 bases aligning to TRBD2. The CDR3 loop spans 16 amino acids. Trimming cost V 3 bases and J 6 bases; bases outside gene matches: 8. Germline CDR1 and CDR2: SGHTA and FQGNSA. CDR3 DNA: TGTGCCAGCAGCTTTGGGCCCGGGACTAGCGGGACCGAGCAGTACTTC. This encodes CASSFGPGTSGTEQYF.